The 25 T cell receptor beta chains below were found in one sample sequenced in a study of blood T cell repertoires in COVID-19. Method: immunoSEQ multiplex PCR; TCRdb's copy keeps in-frame clones and lacks some. The sample records about 75,000 clones, about 88% being singletons. Sequenced material: peripheral blood. These receptors were taken from a human donor in a cohort sampled during active COVID-19.

The chain carries TRBV5-1 and TRBJ2-3; no clear D gene. The ends were cut back, 2 bases at V and 0 bases at J, with 7 bases in the middle. The CDR3 contains 14 residues. Germline V gene lookup returns CDR1 SGHRS and CDR2 YFSETQ. The CDR3 sequence is CASSFSDSTDTQYF. The CDR3 nucleotides are TGCGCCAGCAGCTTCAGCGATAGCACAGATACGCAGTATTTT. The whole variable domain, remainder taken from reference TRBV5-1 and TRBJ2-3, is KAGVTQTPRYLIKTRGQQVTLSCSPISGHRSVSWYQQTPGQGLQFLFEYFSETQRNKGNFPGRFSGRQFSNSRSEMNVSTLELGDSALYLCASSFSDSTDTQYFGPGTRLTVL.

V is TRBV9 and J is TRBJ2-3, with 8 bases that match TRBD2. CDR1 is SGDLS, CDR2 YYNGEE, per germline. The J segment lost 2 bases and the V segment lost 0 bases, leaving 2 bases of the junction unmatched. CDR3 size: 15 residues. CDR3: CASSVAGGNTDTQYF. The CDR3 DNA is TGTGCCAGCAGCGTAGCGGGAGGGAACACAGATACGCAGTATTTT.

J is TRBJ2-3 and V is TRBV11-2, with 8 bases fitting TRBD2. CDR3 length: 15 amino acids. The J segment lost 4 bases and the V segment lost 0 bases, leaving 3 bases of the junction unmatched. Germline V lookup: CDR1 SGHAT, CDR2 FQNNGV. The CDR3 sequence is CASSLESGGADTQYF. For the CDR3, the DNA is TGTGCCAGCAGCTTAGAGTCGGGGGGGGCAGATACGCAGTATTTT.

The CDR3 here is CASSPGGMVSGANVLTF. Here the CDR3 DNA reads TGTGCCAGCAGCCCAGGAGGTATGGTCTCTGGGGCCAACGTCCTGACTTTC. This sequence joins TRBV11-3 and TRBJ2-6, with a possible D match to TRBD2 (5 bases). Germline CDR1 reads SGHNT; CDR2 reads YENEEA. The CDR3 is 17 amino acids. V was clipped by 5 bases and J by 0 bases, with 14 bases between them.

V usage is TRBV30 and J usage is TRBJ2-7; 13 nucleotides align to TRBD2. The junction had 8 bases not matched to a gene; V was cut back by 3 bases and J by 6 bases. The CDR3 length is 15 residues. CDR1 is GTSNPN, CDR2 SVGIG, per germline (reference sequence). CDR3 sequence (DNA): TGTGCCTGGAGCGCAGGACTAGCGGGAGACGTCGAGCAGTACTTC. Its translation: CAWSAGLAGDVEQYF.

The chain is built from TRBV7-3 and TRBJ2-3; the match to TRBD2 covers 9 bases. The V gene's germline CDR1 is SGHTA and CDR2 FQGTGA. The CDR3 runs 16 residues. The trim removed 3 bases at V and 4 bases at J, leaving 8 bases unmatched. The CDR3 DNA reads TGTGCCAGCAGCTTTATTAGCGGGAGAGACGCAGATACGCAGTATTTT. Protein sequence: CASSFISGRDADTQYF.

The V call is TRBV2, the J call TRBJ1-3; 7 nucleotides agree with TRBD1. Per germline, CDR1 SNHLY and CDR2 FYNNEI. After removal of 6 bases from V and 0 bases from J, the junction contained 2 bases not matched to a gene. The length of the CDR3 is 14 residues. DNA of the CDR3: TGTGCCAGCAGGGGGACAGCCTCTGGAAACACCATATATTTT. This sequence encodes CASRGTASGNTIYF.

This sequence joins TRBV3-1 (or the pseudogene TRBV3-2) and TRBJ1-2; TRBD1 is a possible D gene (6 bases). The CDR3 runs 15 residues. Germline V gene lookup returns CDR1 LGHDT and CDR2 YNNKEL (reference sequence). V was clipped by 0 bases and J by 7 bases, with 15 bases between them. The CDR3 sequence: CASSQDSRGLGGYTF. The CDR3 DNA reads as TGTGCCAGCAGCCAAGATAGCAGGGGATTGGGTGGCTACACCTTC.

V and J are TRBV6-5 and TRBJ2-5, with 13 bases matching TRBD2. The CDR3 is 16 residues long. Trimming removed 2 bases from V and 4 bases from J; junction bases left unmatched: 4. CDR1 is MNHEY and CDR2 is SVGAGI in the germline V gene. CDR3 in DNA: TGTGCCAGCAGTTACACCAGGACTAGCGGGGGAGAGACCCAGTACTTC. Translation gives CASSYTRTSGGETQYF.

This rearrangement joins TRBV27 to TRBJ2-7; TRBD2 is a possible D gene (6 bases). With 5 bases removed from V and 5 bases from J, the gap between germline ends came to 10 bases. The CDR3 spans 12 residues. Germline CDR1 reads MNHEY; CDR2 reads SMNVEV (reference sequence). The CDR3 region has the DNA TGTGCCAGCAGTGGGGACTGGAACGAGCAGTACTTC. Translated, it gives CASSGDWNEQYF.

This chain uses TRBV4-3 with TRBJ2-5; the match to TRBD2 covers 10 bases. The CDR3 loop spans 17 amino acids. CDR1 is LGHNA, CDR2 YSLEER, per germline. The trim removed 0 bases at V and 5 bases at J, leaving 9 bases unmatched. CDR3 DNA: TGCGCCAGCAGCCAAGATTCTAGCGGGGGTTTGGGGGAGACCCAGTACTTC. This translates into CASSQDSSGGLGETQYF.

V usage is TRBV7-2 and J usage is TRBJ1-1, with TRBD1 matching 7 bases. The trim removed 8 bases at V and 1 base at J, leaving 13 bases unmatched. Germline CDR1 reads SGHTA; CDR2 reads FQGNSA. The CDR3 has 16 amino acids. CDR3 sequence: CASGPTGLYANTEAFF. The DNA of the CDR3 is TGTGCCAGCGGACCGACAGGGCTATACGCGAACACTGAAGCTTTCTTT.

This chain connects TRBV28 to TRBJ1-4; a weak D match, TRBD1 (5 bases). Germline CDR1 MDHEN, CDR2 SYDVKM. The V end was cut by 7 bases, the J end by 0 bases, with 12 bases between. The CDR3 extends over 15 amino acids. This chain's CDR3 is CASNLRGATNEKLFF. The CDR3 coding sequence is TGTGCCAGCAACCTCCGGGGGGCAACTAATGAAAAACTGTTTTTT.

The chain couples TRBV19 to TRBJ1-5, with D possibly TRBD1 on 5 matching bases. The CDR3 spans 15 residues. Looked up from germline, CDR1 is LNHDA and CDR2 is SQIVND (reference sequence). Trimming shortened V by 3 bases and J by 0 bases, and 9 bases separated the two germline ends. The CDR3 reads CASSMGDSSNQPQHF. The CDR3 DNA follows: TGTGCCAGTAGTATGGGTGACAGTAGCAATCAGCCCCAGCATTTT. Using reference TRBV19 and TRBJ1-5 for the parts outside the CDR3, the full variable domain is DGGITQSPKYLFRKEGQNVTLSCEQNLNHDAMYWYRQDPGQGLRLIYYSQIVNDFQKGDIAEGYSVSREKKESFPLTVTSAQKNPTAFYLCASSMGDSSNQPQHFGDGTRLSIL.

The chain uses TRBV7-9 and TRBJ2-1; 13 bases agree with TRBD2. Germline CDR1 reads SEHNR; CDR2 reads FQNEAQ (reference sequence). There are 15 residues in the CDR3. V lost 5 bases, J lost 6 bases, and 4 bases stayed unmatched. CDR3: CASSPGLAGANEQFF. The CDR3, as DNA: TGTGCCAGCAGCCCCGGACTAGCGGGAGCCAATGAGCAGTTCTTC.

This sequence joins TRBV4-1 and TRBJ2-3; 15 bases align to TRBD2. With 6 bases clipped from V and 9 bases from J, the junction kept 10 bases outside the gene matches. In germline, CDR1 is MGHRA, CDR2 YSYEKL. CDR3 length: 16 residues. The CDR3 DNA follows: TGCGCCAGCAGAGACGGACTAGCGGGGGGGCTCCACACGCAGTATTTT. Translating it yields CASRDGLAGGLHTQYF.

The DNA for the CDR3 is TGTGCCAGCAGCTTGAGGTCTAGCGGTTACAATGAGCAGTTCTTC. Protein: CASSLRSSGYNEQFF. V usage is TRBV5-4 and J usage is TRBJ2-1; 7 bases agree with TRBD2. V lost 1 base and J lost 4; bases outside the gene matches: 5. Germline CDR1 reads SGHNT; CDR2 reads YYREEE (reference sequence). This CDR3 is 15 amino acids long.

The chain couples TRBV24-1 to TRBJ2-3; 7 positions agree with TRBD2. The CDR3 totals 14 residues. Germline assignment: CDR1 KGHDR and CDR2 SFDVKD. The trim removed 8 bases at V and 2 bases at J, leaving 6 bases unmatched. CDR3 coding DNA: TGTGCCACCACGGGAGGCCCCTCCACAGATACGCAGTATTTT. Amino acids: CATTGGPSTDTQYF.

The rearrangement joins TRBV7-8 to TRBJ1-1; a possible D gene is TRBD1 (6 bases). Germline-derived CDR1 and CDR2 are SGHVS and FQNEAQ. V gave up 4 bases and J gave up 4 bases, with 16 bases separating them. This CDR3 spans 15 amino acids. The CDR3, as DNA: TGTGCCAGCAGCTCAACAGGGACTAGGGGCACTGAAGCTTTCTTT. It encodes CASSSTGTRGTEAFF.

This clone was detected once. The chain links TRBV6-2 or TRBV6-3 to TRBJ2-5, with 9 bases that match TRBD1. The CDR3 consists of 15 residues. The V gene's germline CDR1 is MNHEY and CDR2 SVGEGT. Unmatched junction bases numbered 9, after V lost 6 bases and J lost 4 bases. The CDR3 protein is CASSYIGTGRETQYF. CDR3 in DNA: TGTGCCAGCAGCTATATTGGGACAGGGAGAGAGACCCAGTACTTC.

The chain links TRBV5-1 to TRBJ1-4; no clear D. V was pared by 0 bases and J by 0 bases, with 9 bases between. The CDR3 has 16 amino acids. Germline V lookup: CDR1 SGHRS, CDR2 YFSETQ. CDR3 in amino acids: CASSLGPQATNEKLFF. The CDR3 region has the DNA TGCGCCAGCAGCTTGGGTCCTCAGGCAACTAATGAAAAACTGTTTTTT.

The chain uses TRBV2 and TRBJ1-5; TRBD1 matches at 8 bases. Germline V gene lookup returns CDR1 SNHLY and CDR2 FYNNEI. V was clipped by 5 bases and J by 0 bases; unmatched bases: 6. The length of the CDR3 is 16 residues. CDR3 DNA sequence: TGTGCCAGCAGTTCCGGGACAGGTTATAGCAATCAGCCCCAGCATTTT. It encodes CASSSGTGYSNQPQHF.

The V and J genes are TRBV4-2 and TRBJ2-1; possibly TRBD2 for D (5 bases). V was shortened by 0 bases and J by 1 base, with 22 bases between the two germline ends. This CDR3 is built from 20 residues. Germline CDR1 LGHNA, CDR2 YNFKEQ. Here the CDR3 reads CASSQEPPRKQRTSYNEQFF. DNA of the CDR3: TGTGCCAGCAGCCAAGAACCGCCTCGTAAGCAGCGGACGTCCTACAATGAGCAGTTCTTC.

CDR3 in amino acids: CASSVVPITNEQFF. Written as DNA, the CDR3 is TGTGCCAGCAGCGTAGTCCCAATCACTAATGAGCAGTTCTTC. This chain uses TRBV9 with TRBJ2-1; D gene uncertain. The V end lost 0 bases, the J end lost 7 bases, and 11 bases lay between the germline ends. In germline, CDR1 is SGDLS, CDR2 YYNGEE. CDR3 size: 14 residues. Together with reference TRBV9 and TRBJ2-1, the CDR3 gives the full variable domain: DSGVTQTPKHLITATGQRVTLRCSPRSGDLSVYWYQQSLDQGLQFLIQYYNGEERAKGNILERFSAQQFPDLHSELNLSSLELGDSALYFCASSVVPITNEQFFGPGTRLTVL.

CDR3 in DNA: TGTGCCAGCAGGAGGGGGACTAGCGGGAGGGGCACCGGGGAGCTGTTTTTT. Translation gives CASRRGTSGRGTGELFF. The chain has TRBV11-2 and TRBJ2-2; 16 nucleotides agree with TRBD2. Germline V gene sequence: CDR1 SGHAT, CDR2 FQNNGV. V lost 6 bases and J lost 4; bases outside the gene matches: 5. This CDR3 has 17 amino acids.